A single sample gave rise to the 7 T cell receptor beta chains below, sequenced in a study of cytomegalovirus exposure and HLA in healthy donors (TCRdb year 2017). Library creation used the immunoSEQ multiplex PCR assay. For the multiplex PCR, a mixture combining 60 forward primers for TCR Vbeta segments and 13 reverse primers for TCR Jbeta segments was used. TCRdb holds this immuneACCESS table with in-frame rearrangements only. Some clones are missing; in checked studies, unresolved V genes explain under half, and the rest has no known cause. This sample comprises around 94,000 clones, more than 70% of them detected only once. The ten largest clonotypes hold more than 9.5% of the sample. Specimen: PBMCs. Receptor source: a male donor in good health and CMV-seropositive.

J is TRBJ2-2 and V is TRBV7-3; 9 nucleotides agree with TRBD2. Germline lookup yields CDR1 SGHTA and CDR2 FQGTGA. The CDR3 loop spans 16 amino acids. Germline trimming cut 1 base from V and 7 bases from J; bases unmatched to any gene: 7. Here the CDR3 DNA reads TGTGCCAGCAGCTTAAGCCCTGGACTAGCGAACGGGGAGCTGTTTTTT. It specifies CASSLSPGLANGELFF.

This clone was observed once. This sequence joins TRBV19 and TRBJ2-1; 8 nucleotides match TRBD2. CDR1 is LNHDA, CDR2 SQIVND, per germline (reference sequence). This CDR3 region has 14 residues. Unmatched junction bases numbered 8, after V lost 7 bases and J lost 6 bases. CDR3 residues: CASNPTSAVNEQFF. DNA of the CDR3: TGTGCCAGTAACCCGACTAGCGCGGTCAATGAGCAGTTCTTC.

The chain joins TRBV7-2 to TRBJ2-7, with D perhaps matching TRBD1 (5 bases). The germline V gene encodes CDR1 SGHTA and CDR2 FQGNSA. CDR3 size: 15 residues. Trimming shortened V by 4 bases and J by 2 bases, and 15 bases separated the two germline ends. DNA for the CDR3: TGTGCCAGCAGCTCCCCCGACAAAGGGGCCTACGAGCAGTACTTC. Its protein is CASSSPDKGAYEQYF. Based on the CDR3 plus reference TRBV7-2 and TRBJ2-7, the full variable domain is GAGVSQSPSNKVTEKGKDVELRCDPISGHTALYWYRQSLGQGLEFLIYFQGNSAPDKSGLPSDRFSAERTGGSVSTLTIQRTQQEDSAVYLCASSSPDKGAYEQYFGPGTRLTVT.

The chain recombines TRBV6-1 with TRBJ1-1; possible D gene TRBD1, 6 bases. The length of the CDR3 is 12 residues. V was pared by 7 bases and J by 11 bases, with 17 bases between. CDR1 and CDR2 from the germline V gene are MNHNS and SASEGT. The chain's CDR3 is CASITTGREAFF. DNA for the CDR3: TGTGCCAGCATTACCACAGGGCGGGAGGCTTTCTTT.

This chain links TRBV4-2 with TRBJ2-7; 8 bases fit TRBD1. Germline V lookup: CDR1 LGHNA, CDR2 YNFKEQ. V was clipped by 1 base and J by 0 bases; unmatched bases: 2. The CDR3 consists of 15 residues. The CDR3 sequence: CASSQGGTGSYEQYF. The DNA of the CDR3 is TGTGCCAGCAGCCAAGGCGGGACAGGCTCCTACGAGCAGTACTTC.

The V and J genes are TRBV7-3 and TRBJ2-1; TRBD2 matches 7 bases. Germline V gene lookup returns CDR1 SGHTA and CDR2 FQGTGA. V was pared by 3 bases and J by 2 bases, with 7 bases of the junction left unmatched. The CDR3 sequence is 16 residues long. The CDR3 DNA sequence: TGTGCCAGCAGCTTGCCAAAGGCGGGAGCCTACAATGAGCAGTTCTTC. It specifies CASSLPKAGAYNEQFF. Combining the CDR3 with reference TRBV7-3 and TRBJ2-1 gives the whole variable domain GAGVSQTPSNKVTEKGKYVELRCDPISGHTALYWYRQSLGQGPEFLIYFQGTGAADDSGLPNDRFFAVRPEGSVSTLKIQRTERGDSAVYLCASSLPKAGAYNEQFFGPGTRLTVL.

In its sample, this clone was seen a few times. The V call is TRBV5-4, the J call TRBJ2-5; D is uncertain. CDR3 size: 12 residues. V lost 4 bases, J lost 5 bases, and 9 bases lay in between. Germline loops: CDR1 SGHNT, CDR2 YYREEE (reference sequence). This CDR3 reads CASSATGETQYF. Written as DNA, the CDR3 is TGTGCCAGCAGCGCTACCGGTGAGACCCAGTACTTC.